This T cell receptor beta chain was sequenced for a study of shared clonotypes between healthy human individuals. Healthy adults negative for HIV, lacking recent acute infections or vaccinations, served as donors. With 6 bases removed from V and 5 bases from J, the gap between germline ends came to 12 bases. The CDR3 length is 13 residues. CDR1 and CDR2 from the germline V gene are WNHNN and SYGVQD (reference sequence). In the original analysis: Filtering differed because ImmunoSEQ produced junction-only sequences that carried no quality scores. Clones were sequenced by immunoSEQ multiplex PCR, and TCRdb holds only the in-frame ones, with some missing. From that table come the V and J calls and clone size; the DNA was used to work out D and trimming. Of fewer than 2.5 million clones detected, under 95% appear once; the ten largest clones hold about 0.34%. For this clone: As yet, its antigen is unknown.

Study conclusions and caveats: Sharing of clonotypes among donors was expected to vary with sequencing depth.

The rearrangement joins TRBV10-1 to TRBJ2-3, with a possible D match to TRBD2 (5 bases). The receptor's source is a man between 18 and 29 years old in good health. Some clones in this sample may be carry-over from other donors' samples. The specimen sequenced was naive CD4+ T cells from PBMCs. Sample subset: CD45RA+ positively selected. The CDR3 DNA reads TGCGCCAGCAGCGGGGTATTTGGAGATACGCAGTATTTT. Amino acids: CASSGVFGDTQYF.